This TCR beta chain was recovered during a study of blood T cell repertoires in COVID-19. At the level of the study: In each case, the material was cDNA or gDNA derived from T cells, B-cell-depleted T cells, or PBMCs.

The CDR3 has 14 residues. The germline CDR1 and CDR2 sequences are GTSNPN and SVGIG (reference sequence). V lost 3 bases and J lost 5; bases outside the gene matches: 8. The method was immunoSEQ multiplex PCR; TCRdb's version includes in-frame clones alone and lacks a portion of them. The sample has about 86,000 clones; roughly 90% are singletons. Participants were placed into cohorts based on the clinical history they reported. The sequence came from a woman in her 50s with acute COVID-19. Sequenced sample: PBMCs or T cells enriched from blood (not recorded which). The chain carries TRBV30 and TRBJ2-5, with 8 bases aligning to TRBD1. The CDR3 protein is CAWRGAGGSETQYF. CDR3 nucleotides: TGTGCCTGGAGGGGGGCAGGGGGCTCCGAGACCCAGTACTTC.